This T cell receptor (beta chain) is drawn from a study of cytomegalovirus exposure and HLA in healthy donors. TCRdb's table, derived via immunoSEQ multiplex PCR, lists solely in-frame clones and lacks some. Counted here are roughly 110,000 clones, about 88% occurring once; the ten biggest clones make up less than 2%. Germline loops: CDR1 MDHEN, CDR2 SYDVKM. V gave up 2 bases and J gave up 9 bases, with 11 bases separating them. The CDR3 is made up of 14 amino acids. Study results and limitations: The investigators catalogued 150 to 200 TCR beta chains as cytomegalovirus-associated.

As to this clone: The antigen is not known.

The rearrangement joins TRBV28 to TRBJ1-6, with a tentative D call TRBD1 (6 bases). Sequencing input: PBMCs. This receptor was taken from a woman aged 18-29 years in good health and CMV-seropositive. The CDR3 DNA follows: TGTGCCAGCAGTTTAACCCAAGGGGGTTCACCCCTCCACTTT. Translating it yields CASSLTQGGSPLHF.